This entry lists 12 T cell receptor beta chains sequenced from one sample in a study of cytomegalovirus exposure and HLA in healthy donors. Researchers ran the PCR with 60 Vbeta and 13 Jbeta primers. Measured with immunoSEQ multiplex PCR; TCRdb has only the in-frame clones, and not every one. This table has about 120,000 clones, about 80% appearing once. Input material: PBMCs. Receptors were obtained from a human donor in good health.

V gene TRBV6-5 combines with J gene TRBJ2-7; no reliable D call. Trimming took off 5 bases at V and 2 bases at J, with 13 bases between the two ends. The germline V gene has CDR1 MNHEY and CDR2 SVGAGI. CDR3 length: 14 residues. The CDR3 reads CASSQNSGPYEQYF. The CDR3 DNA reads TGTGCCAGCAGTCAGAACTCAGGTCCCTACGAGCAGTACTTC.

J is TRBJ2-1 and V is TRBV19, with 11 bases aligning to TRBD1. The CDR3 has 15 amino acids. The trim removed 4 bases at V and 4 bases at J, leaving 3 bases unmatched. Germline-derived CDR1 and CDR2 are LNHDA and SQIVND (reference sequence). The CDR3: CASSTGTGGYNEQFF. As DNA, the CDR3 is TGTGCCAGTAGTACCGGGACAGGGGGATACAATGAGCAGTTCTTC.

This chain connects TRBV27 to TRBJ1-2; no firm D call. This CDR3 contains 13 residues. Germline-derived CDR1 and CDR2 are MNHEY and SMNVEV (reference sequence). V was cut by 3 bases and J by 8 bases, with 13 bases left in between. In nucleotides, the CDR3 is TGTGCCAGCAGTTTGGTGAGGGATAAGGGCTACACCTTC. This codes for CASSLVRDKGYTF.

The CDR3, as DNA: TGTGCCAGCAGCCCCAGGCCCCAGCATTTT. Translating it yields CASSPRPQHF. The chain uses TRBV14 and TRBJ1-5; D ambiguous. Germline V gene lookup returns CDR1 SGHDN and CDR2 FVKESK. The V end was cut by 4 bases, the J end by 9 bases, with 4 bases between. There are 10 residues in the CDR3.

V gene TRBV18 combines with J gene TRBJ1-5, with 8 bases matching TRBD1. V gave up 6 bases and J gave up 7 bases; unmatched junction bases: 8. This CDR3 is built from 14 residues. Germline V gene data show CDR1 as KGHSH and CDR2 as LQKENI. The CDR3 is CASSPDRVLQPQHF. The CDR3 region has the DNA TGTGCCAGCTCGCCGGACAGGGTGTTGCAGCCCCAGCATTTT. Drawing the rest from reference TRBV18 and TRBJ1-5, the complete variable domain is NAGVMQNPRHLVRRRGQEARLRCSPMKGHSHVYWYRQLPEEGLKFMVYLQKENIIDESGMPKERFSAEFPKEGPSILRIQQVVRGDSAAYFCASSPDRVLQPQHFGDGTRLSIL.

The chain has TRBV11-2 and TRBJ1-1; D not resolved. The CDR3 runs 14 residues. Looked up from germline, CDR1 is SGHAT and CDR2 is FQNNGV. V lost 5 bases to trimming and J lost 4 bases, with 14 bases between them. CDR3 protein: CASSRTGVSTEAFF. CDR3 DNA sequence: TGTGCCAGCAGCAGAACCGGGGTTAGCACTGAAGCTTTCTTT.

The chain has TRBV6-5 and TRBJ2-5; TRBD1 aligns across 10 bases. Germline CDR1 reads MNHEY; CDR2 reads SVGAGI. The V and J ends lost 6 bases and 7 bases, in that order; junction bases with no gene match: 5. This CDR3 has 13 residues. CDR3: CASSPGQGGTQYF. Here the CDR3 DNA reads TGTGCCAGCAGCCCCGGACAGGGGGGGACCCAGTACTTC.

The chain recombines TRBV6-1 with TRBJ2-7, with a possible D match to TRBD2 (6 bases). The CDR3 has 13 amino acids. V was pared by 9 bases and J by 2 bases, with 14 bases between. The germline CDR1 and CDR2 sequences are MNHNS and SASEGT. CDR3 sequence: CASTRDSAYEQYF. CDR3 DNA sequence: TGTGCCAGTACTAGGGACTCGGCCTACGAGCAGTACTTC.

J is TRBJ1-5 and V is TRBV4-1, with D possibly TRBD1 on 6 matching bases. This CDR3 is 13 amino acids long. Between the trimmed V and J ends, which lost 1 base and 11 bases, there was a span of 12 bases. Germline loops: CDR1 MGHRA, CDR2 YSYEKL. CDR3 sequence reads: CASSQGGQQAQHF. In DNA form, the CDR3 reads TGCGCCAGCAGCCAAGGGGGGCAACAGGCCCAGCATTTT.

This chain uses TRBV2 with TRBJ2-5, with a tentative D call TRBD2 (7 bases). Germline V gene lookup returns CDR1 SNHLY and CDR2 FYNNEI. The V and J ends lost 4 bases and 4 bases respectively, with 13 bases between them. The CDR3 has 14 residues. For the CDR3, the DNA is TGTGCCAGCAGTGTGGGGGGGGGCGCAGAGACCCAGTACTTC. It specifies CASSVGGGAETQYF.

J is TRBJ2-1 and V is TRBV4-2; TRBD2 is a possible D gene (7 bases). Trimming removed 4 bases from V and 0 bases from J, with 13 bases in between. Germline CDR1 reads LGHNA; CDR2 reads YNFKEQ. This CDR3 is 16 amino acids long. In DNA, the CDR3 is TGTGCCAGCAGCCTCGAGGGGGGGAGCTCCTACAATGAGCAGTTCTTC. Translating it yields CASSLEGGSSYNEQFF.

The chain joins TRBV5-6 to TRBJ2-7; 7 bases are shared with TRBD2. The V gene's germline CDR1 is SGHDT and CDR2 YYEEEE. The V gene end was trimmed by 3 bases and the J gene end by 3 bases; junction bases not matched to a gene: 6. The CDR3 extends over 14 amino acids. The CDR3 sequence: CASSSGLVVYEQYF. The DNA of the CDR3 is TGTGCCAGCAGCTCCGGACTAGTAGTCTACGAGCAGTACTTC.